The 21 T cell receptor beta chains presented below share a single source sample, sequenced in a study of blood T cell repertoires in COVID-19. The assay was immunoSEQ multiplex PCR, and TCRdb's table has in-frame clones only and misses some. Found here are some 140,000 clones, 84% of them singletons; the top ten hold around 13%. Sequencing input: peripheral blood. Every receptor here comes from a human donor in a cohort sampled during active COVID-19.

The V and J genes are TRBV16 and TRBJ1-3; D may be TRBD1 (5 bases). V lost 2 bases, J lost 2 bases, and 13 bases lay in between. Germline CDR1 and CDR2: KGHSY and FQNENV. The CDR3 totals 16 residues. This CDR3 is CASSQMIPGPGNTIYF. The CDR3, as DNA: TGTGCCAGCAGCCAAATGATACCAGGGCCTGGAAACACCATATATTTT.

J is TRBJ1-5 and V is TRBV27, with D unclear. Trimming removed 3 bases at V and 6 bases at J, with 6 bases between. This CDR3 has 12 residues. CDR1 and CDR2 (germline): MNHEY, SMNVEV (reference sequence). The CDR3 nucleotides are TGTGCCAGCAGTTTTCCGGGTCAGCCCCAGCATTTT. It yields the protein CASSFPGQPQHF.

This clone was seen just once. The rearrangement uses TRBV19 and TRBJ1-4; possible D gene TRBD1, 6 bases. The germline V gene encodes CDR1 LNHDA and CDR2 SQIVND (reference sequence). Trimming removed 4 bases from V and 0 bases from J, with 9 bases in between. This CDR3 spans 15 amino acids. In DNA, the CDR3 is TGTGCCAGTAGTACCCGGACAGCAACTAATGAAAAACTGTTTTTT. Protein product: CASSTRTATNEKLFF.

The rearrangement joins TRBV6-5 to TRBJ1-2; TRBD1 aligns across 7 bases. Trimming took 6 bases from V and 6 from J; bases not matched to a gene: 7. The CDR3 is 13 amino acids. Germline lookup yields CDR1 MNHEY and CDR2 SVGAGI. The CDR3 sequence is CASRDRAGDGYTF. CDR3 bases: TGTGCCAGCAGAGACAGGGCTGGGGATGGCTACACCTTC.

The chain employs TRBV15 and TRBJ1-6; D remains unclear. The CDR3 totals 13 residues. Trimming stripped 4 bases from V and 9 bases from J, with 10 bases between. Per the germline V gene, CDR1 is LNHNV and CDR2 is YYDKDF (reference sequence). The CDR3 loop reads CATSINTGSPLHF. The CDR3 DNA reads TGTGCCACCAGCATCAATACTGGTTCACCCCTCCACTTT.

The chain combines TRBV15 with TRBJ1-1; D might be TRBD1 (6 bases). V shed 0 bases and J shed 5 bases, with 10 bases lying between them. CDR1 LNHNV and CDR2 YYDKDF come from the germline V gene (reference sequence). The CDR3 is 14 residues long. CDR3 DNA: TGTGCCACCAGCAGAGATCAGGGGAGAACTGAAGCTTTCTTT. Encoded protein: CATSRDQGRTEAFF.

The CDR3 sequence is CASSRPGNGGNTIYF. In nucleotides, the CDR3 is TGTGCCAGCAGCCGCCCGGGGAATGGTGGAAACACCATATATTTT. The J gene is TRBJ1-3, the V gene TRBV6-5; D uncertain. The CDR3 extends over 15 amino acids. V lost 6 bases and J lost 3, with 15 bases in between. CDR1 and CDR2 (germline): MNHEY, SVGAGI.

This chain uses TRBV19 with TRBJ1-2; the D is unclear. Trimming stripped 3 bases from V and 4 bases from J, with 15 bases between. Germline V gene data show CDR1 as LNHDA and CDR2 as SQIVND (reference sequence). The CDR3 spans 15 residues. The CDR3, as DNA: TGTGCCAGTAGTATTGGGCGAGAGTTCGGCTATGGCTACACCTTC. As protein: CASSIGREFGYGYTF.

This clone was found a few times. The CDR3 region is CASSFSTTPEQYF. The CDR3 DNA reads as TGTGCCAGCAGCTTCTCGACGACACCGGAGCAGTACTTC. The chain is built from TRBV11-2 and TRBJ2-7; D not certain. The CDR3 is 13 residues long. The germline CDR1 and CDR2 sequences are SGHAT and FQNNGV. With 3 bases removed from V and 7 bases from J, the gap between germline ends came to 13 bases.

This sequence joins TRBV20-1 and TRBJ2-1; 7 bases fit TRBD1. The CDR3 is made up of 14 amino acids. J gave up 0 bases and V 3 bases, and 2 bases lay outside the gene matches. Germline loops: CDR1 DFQATT, CDR2 SNEGSKA (reference sequence). DNA of the CDR3: TGCAGTGCTAGTGACAGGGTCTCCTACAATGAGCAGTTCTTC. Encoded protein: CSASDRVSYNEQFF.

The gene calls are TRBV6-5 and TRBJ1-2; 9 bases agree with TRBD1. V shed 6 bases and J 8 bases; nucleotides not matched to a gene: 7. CDR1 is MNHEY, CDR2 SVGAGI, per germline. This CDR3 is 13 amino acids long. The CDR3 spells CASRTGTGQGYTF. The CDR3 nucleotides are TGTGCCAGCAGAACCGGGACAGGGCAAGGCTACACCTTC.

V is TRBV7-8 and J is TRBJ1-1; D perhaps matches TRBD1 (5 bases). Trimming took 1 base from V and 10 from J, leaving 13 bases between them. The germline CDR1 and CDR2 sequences are SGHVS and FQNEAQ. This CDR3 is built from 13 residues. CDR3 protein: CASSLVVGGLAFF. DNA of the CDR3: TGTGCCAGCAGCTTAGTCGTCGGGGGTTTAGCTTTCTTT.

The CDR3 sequence: CASSQGFRVTYEQYF. The CDR3 region has the DNA TGCGCCAGCAGCCAAGGTTTCAGGGTAACCTACGAGCAGTACTTC. The V call is TRBV4-1, the J call TRBJ2-7, with D maybe TRBD1 (5 bases). Between the trimmed V and J ends, which lost 1 base and 2 bases, there was a span of 12 bases. The CDR3 has 15 amino acids. CDR1 is MGHRA, CDR2 YSYEKL, per germline.

Only a few counts were recorded for this clone. The genes are TRBV11-2 and TRBJ2-1; TRBD2 agrees at 12 bases. Germline lookup yields CDR1 SGHAT and CDR2 FQNNGV. This CDR3 has 16 residues. Germline trimming cut 8 bases from V and 3 bases from J; bases unmatched to any gene: 8. This CDR3 reads CASGTSGGLSYNEQFF. The CDR3 nucleotides are TGTGCCAGCGGTACTAGCGGGGGGCTTAGCTACAATGAGCAGTTCTTC.

The chain joins TRBV6-6 to TRBJ2-7; no clear D gene. The V gene's germline CDR1 is MNHNY and CDR2 SVGAGI (reference sequence). This CDR3 region has 12 residues. Trimming stripped 2 bases from V and 4 bases from J, with 6 bases between. The CDR3 region has the DNA TGTGCCAGCAGTTACGCGACTTACGAGCAGTACTTC. This gives the protein CASSYATYEQYF.

The chain joins TRBV5-8 to TRBJ2-4; possible D gene TRBD2, 5 bases. V lost 0 bases and J 6 bases, leaving 10 bases between the germline ends. CDR1 is SGHTS and CDR2 is YDEGEE in the germline V gene. This CDR3 spans 14 amino acids. CDR3 DNA: TGTGCCAGCAGCTTGGGGGGTCGGGGAAACATTCAGTACTTC. This codes for CASSLGGRGNIQYF. Combining the CDR3 with reference TRBV5-8 and TRBJ2-4 gives the whole variable domain EAGVTQSPTHLIKTRGQQATLRCSPISGHTSVYWYQQALGLGLQFLLWYDEGEERNRGNFPPRFSGRQFPNYSSELNVNALELEDSALYLCASSLGGRGNIQYFGAGTRLSVL.

The chain combines TRBV5-1 with TRBJ2-6; 8 nucleotides line up with TRBD2. The trim removed 3 bases at V and 0 bases at J, leaving 8 bases unmatched. The CDR3 is 18 residues long. Germline CDR1 reads SGHRS; CDR2 reads YFSETQ. CDR3 bases: TGCGCCAGCAGCTCAGCGGGGGCCCTGACCTCTGGGGCCAACGTCCTGACTTTC. Translated, it gives CASSSAGALTSGANVLTF.

The sample holds one count of this clone. The rearrangement uses TRBV6-5 and TRBJ1-2, with 9 bases aligning to TRBD1. CDR1 and CDR2 (germline): MNHEY, SVGAGI. This CDR3 has 15 amino acids. With 2 bases clipped from V and 6 bases from J, the junction kept 7 bases outside the gene matches. This CDR3 is CASSYPLGQGHGYTF. CDR3 nucleotide sequence: TGTGCCAGCAGTTACCCCTTGGGACAGGGTCATGGCTACACCTTC.

V usage is TRBV6-1 and J usage is TRBJ1-3, with a weak D call TRBD1 (6 bases). Germline-derived CDR1 and CDR2 are MNHNS and SASEGT. Trimming stripped 3 bases from V and 3 bases from J, with 24 bases between. CDR3 length equals 19 residues. The CDR3 nucleotides read TGTGCCAGCAGTGATACCGCTAGTCTCCGGGGGGCGGGTGGAAACACCATATATTTT. It encodes CASSDTASLRGAGGNTIYF.

The chain couples TRBV5-1 to TRBJ2-3; weak D call: TRBD2 (6 bases). CDR1 is SGHRS, CDR2 YFSETQ, per germline. The CDR3 is 16 residues long. V lost 4 bases and J lost 3, with 18 bases in between. CDR3 protein: CASSPDVGGTTDTQYF. The DNA of the CDR3 is TGCGCCAGCAGCCCAGATGTGGGGGGTACAACAGATACGCAGTATTTT.

This rearrangement joins TRBV19 to TRBJ1-6; maybe TRBD1 (6 bases). The CDR3 covers 14 residues. Germline CDR1 and CDR2: LNHDA and SQIVND (reference sequence). The ends were cut back, 4 bases at V and 5 bases at J, with 9 bases in the middle. This CDR3 is CASSTGTNNSPLHF. CDR3 nucleotides: TGTGCCAGTAGTACCGGGACAAATAATTCACCCCTCCACTTT. Full variable domain (remainder filled in from reference TRBV19 and TRBJ1-6): DGGITQSPKYLFRKEGQNVTLSCEQNLNHDAMYWYRQDPGQGLRLIYYSQIVNDFQKGDIAEGYSVSREKKESFPLTVTSAQKNPTAFYLCASSTGTNNSPLHFGNGTRLTVT.